The rows below give T cell receptor beta chains drawn from one sample of a study of T cell responses to AZD1222 COVID-19 vaccine. The protocol was immunoSEQ multiplex PCR, while the TCRdb copy is restricted to in-frame clones and leaves out a portion. Of more than 150,000 clones detected, 85% to 90% appear once; the ten largest clones hold about 6%. The source was peripheral blood, collected on day 0 of AZD1222 vaccination. Source of these receptors: an adult in good health. The CDR3 runs from the conserved cysteine through the conserved F or W. The order of the fields is V gene, D gene, clone size, J gene, CDR3 protein, CDR3 DNA. A D gene is named only where the DNA matches it firmly. Expanded clones get a size class; other rows say once, few or many, or leave the size out.

V gene: TRBV30; D gene: NA; clone size: NA; J gene: TRBJ1-2; CDR3 protein: CAWEPAGGANYGYTF; CDR3 DNA: TGTGCCTGGGAGCCGGCCGGAGGCGCTAACTATGGCTACACCTTC
V gene: TRBV10-3; D gene: TRBD2; clone size: NA; J gene: TRBJ2-2; CDR3 protein: CAISGIGRANTGELFF; CDR3 DNA: TGTGCCATCAGTGGAATTGGGAGGGCGAACACCGGGGAGCTGTTTTTT
V gene: TRBV5-1; D gene: NA; clone size: NA; J gene: TRBJ2-3; CDR3 protein: CASSLALASTDTQYF; CDR3 DNA: TGCGCCAGCAGCTTGGCCCTAGCGTCGACAGATACGCAGTATTTT
V gene: TRBV28; D gene: NA; clone size: NA; J gene: TRBJ1-4; CDR3 protein: CASAQGGNEKLFF; CDR3 DNA: TGTGCCAGCGCACAGGGCGGTAATGAAAAACTGTTTTTT
V gene: TRBV5-1; D gene: TRBD1; clone size: NA; J gene: TRBJ2-7; CDR3 protein: CASSLALQGWVREQYF; CDR3 DNA: TGCGCCAGCAGCTTGGCCCTACAGGGGTGGGTGCGGGAGCAGTACTTC
V gene: TRBV5-6; D gene: NA; clone size: few; J gene: TRBJ2-2; CDR3 protein: CASSLVGAFTGELFF; CDR3 DNA: TGTGCCAGCAGCTTGGTAGGAGCATTCACCGGGGAGCTGTTTTTT
V gene: TRBV29-1; D gene: TRBD2; clone size: NA; J gene: TRBJ2-1; CDR3 protein: CSVLGLAGTTRGSEQFF; CDR3 DNA: TGCAGCGTCCTCGGACTAGCGGGGACGACACGGGGGAGTGAGCAGTTCTTC
V gene: TRBV29-1; D gene: TRBD2; clone size: NA; J gene: TRBJ2-4; CDR3 protein: CSVAVGGGLAKNIQYF; CDR3 DNA: TGCAGCGTTGCGGTGGGGGGGGGACTAGCCAAAAACATTCAGTACTTC
V gene: TRBV19; D gene: NA; clone size: NA; J gene: TRBJ2-1; CDR3 protein: CASSIEGGNEQFF; CDR3 DNA: TGTGCCAGTAGTATCGAGGGAGGCAATGAGCAGTTCTTC
V gene: TRBV9; D gene: TRBD1; clone size: NA; J gene: TRBJ1-3; CDR3 protein: CASSGTGFGNTIYF; CDR3 DNA: TGTGCCAGCAGCGGGACAGGGTTCGGAAACACCATATATTTT
V gene: TRBV29-1; D gene: TRBD1; clone size: NA; J gene: TRBJ2-5; CDR3 protein: CSVETGGLETQYF; CDR3 DNA: TGCAGCGTTGAGACAGGGGGACTAGAGACCCAGTACTTC
V gene: TRBV12-3/TRBV12-4; D gene: NA; clone size: NA; J gene: TRBJ1-5; CDR3 protein: CASSLDRDQPQHF; CDR3 DNA: TGTGCCAGCAGTTTAGACAGGGATCAGCCCCAGCATTTT
V gene: TRBV30; D gene: NA; clone size: NA; J gene: TRBJ1-6; CDR3 protein: CAWSVSYNSPLHF; CDR3 DNA: TGTGCCTGGAGTGTTTCGTATAATTCACCCCTCCACTTT
V gene: TRBV30; D gene: TRBD2; clone size: NA; J gene: TRBJ2-3; CDR3 protein: CAWRALAVTDTQYF; CDR3 DNA: TGTGCCTGGAGAGCACTAGCGGTTACAGATACGCAGTATTTT
V gene: TRBV19; D gene: TRBD1; clone size: once; J gene: TRBJ1-5; CDR3 protein: CASSMGDRGTSNQPQHF; CDR3 DNA: TGTGCCAGTAGTATGGGAGACAGGGGTACCAGCAATCAGCCCCAGCATTTT
V gene: TRBV9; D gene: NA; clone size: NA; J gene: TRBJ1-6; CDR3 protein: CASSAGLESPLHF; CDR3 DNA: TGTGCCAGCAGCGCAGGGTTAGAATCACCCCTCCACTTT
V gene: TRBV18; D gene: TRBD1; clone size: NA; J gene: TRBJ1-1; CDR3 protein: CASSPQGAGSEAFF; CDR3 DNA: TGTGCCAGCTCACCTCAGGGGGCTGGATCTGAAGCTTTCTTT
V gene: TRBV7-3; D gene: TRBD2; clone size: NA; J gene: TRBJ2-1; CDR3 protein: CASSLKASGFPYNEQFF; CDR3 DNA: TGTGCCAGCAGCTTAAAGGCTAGCGGGTTCCCTTACAATGAGCAGTTCTTC